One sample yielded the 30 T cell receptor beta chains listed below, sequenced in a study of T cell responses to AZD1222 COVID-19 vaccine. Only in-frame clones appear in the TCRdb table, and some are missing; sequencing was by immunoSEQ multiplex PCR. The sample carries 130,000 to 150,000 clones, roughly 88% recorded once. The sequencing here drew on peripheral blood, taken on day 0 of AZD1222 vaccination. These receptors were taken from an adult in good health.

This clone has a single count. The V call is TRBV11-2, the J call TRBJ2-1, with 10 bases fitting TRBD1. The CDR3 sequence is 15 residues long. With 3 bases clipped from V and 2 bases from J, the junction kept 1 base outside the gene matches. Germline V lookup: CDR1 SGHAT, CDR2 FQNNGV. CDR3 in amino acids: CASSLTGGTYNEQFF. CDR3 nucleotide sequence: TGTGCCAGCAGCTTGACAGGGGGCACCTACAATGAGCAGTTCTTC. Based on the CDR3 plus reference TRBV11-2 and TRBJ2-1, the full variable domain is EAGVAQSPRYKIIEKRQSVAFWCNPISGHATLYWYQQILGQGPKLLIQFQNNGVVDDSQLPKDRFSAERLKGVDSTLKIQPAKLEDSAVYLCASSLTGGTYNEQFFGPGTRLTVL.

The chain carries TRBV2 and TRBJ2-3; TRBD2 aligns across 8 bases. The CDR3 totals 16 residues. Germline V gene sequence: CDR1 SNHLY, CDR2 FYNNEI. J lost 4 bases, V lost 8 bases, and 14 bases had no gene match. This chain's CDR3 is CASGGGTAGVSDTQYF. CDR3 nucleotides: TGTGCCAGCGGTGGGGGAACAGCGGGGGTTTCAGATACGCAGTATTTT.

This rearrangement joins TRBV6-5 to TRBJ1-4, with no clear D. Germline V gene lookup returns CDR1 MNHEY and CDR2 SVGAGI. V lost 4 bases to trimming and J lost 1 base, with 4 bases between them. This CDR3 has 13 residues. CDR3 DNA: TGTGCCAGCAGTTGGCAAACTAATGAAAAACTGTTTTTT. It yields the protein CASSWQTNEKLFF.

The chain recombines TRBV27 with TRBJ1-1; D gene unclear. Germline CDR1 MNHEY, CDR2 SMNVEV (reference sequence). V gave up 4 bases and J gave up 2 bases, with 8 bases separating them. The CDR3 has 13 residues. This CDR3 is CASSYGKNTEAFF. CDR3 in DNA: TGTGCCAGCAGTTATGGAAAAAACACTGAAGCTTTCTTT.

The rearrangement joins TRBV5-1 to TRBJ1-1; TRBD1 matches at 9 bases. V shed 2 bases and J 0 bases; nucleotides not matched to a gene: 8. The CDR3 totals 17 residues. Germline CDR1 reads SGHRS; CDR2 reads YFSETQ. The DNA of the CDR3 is TGCGCCAGCAGCTTCCGGGACAGGGAAAGCATGAACACTGAAGCTTTCTTT. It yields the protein CASSFRDRESMNTEAFF.

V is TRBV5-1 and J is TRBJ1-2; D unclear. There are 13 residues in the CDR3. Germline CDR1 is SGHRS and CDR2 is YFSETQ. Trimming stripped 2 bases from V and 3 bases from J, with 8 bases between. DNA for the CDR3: TGCGCCAGCAGCTTCCAGAGTTACTATGGCTACACCTTC. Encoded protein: CASSFQSYYGYTF.

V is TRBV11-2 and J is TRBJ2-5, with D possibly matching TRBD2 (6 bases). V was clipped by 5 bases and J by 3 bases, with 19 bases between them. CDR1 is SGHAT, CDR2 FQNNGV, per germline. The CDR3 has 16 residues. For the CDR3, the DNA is TGTGCCAGCAGCCCCTCTCCTTTACTAGCTAAAGAGACCCAGTACTTC. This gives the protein CASSPSPLLAKETQYF.

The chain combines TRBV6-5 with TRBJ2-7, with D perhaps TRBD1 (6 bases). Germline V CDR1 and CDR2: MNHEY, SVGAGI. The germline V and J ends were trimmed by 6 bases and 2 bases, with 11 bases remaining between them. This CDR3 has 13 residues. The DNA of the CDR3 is TGTGCCAGCAGCAGGGGTTCTACCTACGAGCAGTACTTC. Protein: CASSRGSTYEQYF.

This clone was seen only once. Written as DNA, the CDR3 is TGTGCCAGCAGTTACCGTACCAGTACTGAAGCTTTCTTT. This gives the protein CASSYRTSTEAFF. This chain uses TRBV6-5 with TRBJ1-1; D gene uncertain. CDR1 and CDR2 from the germline V gene are MNHEY and SVGAGI. Trimming pared 2 bases from V and 5 bases from J, leaving 9 bases between. This CDR3 is built from 13 residues.

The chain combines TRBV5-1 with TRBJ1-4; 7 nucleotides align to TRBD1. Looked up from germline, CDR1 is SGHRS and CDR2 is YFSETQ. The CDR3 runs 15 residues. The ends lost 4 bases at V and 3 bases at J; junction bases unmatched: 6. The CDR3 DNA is TGCGCCAGCAGCCAAGACAGGGCCCCTAATGAAAAACTGTTTTTT. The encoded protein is CASSQDRAPNEKLFF. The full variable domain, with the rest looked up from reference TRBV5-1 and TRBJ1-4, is KAGVTQTPRYLIKTRGQQVTLSCSPISGHRSVSWYQQTPGQGLQFLFEYFSETQRNKGNFPGRFSGRQFSNSRSEMNVSTLELGDSALYLCASSQDRAPNEKLFFGSGTQLSVL.

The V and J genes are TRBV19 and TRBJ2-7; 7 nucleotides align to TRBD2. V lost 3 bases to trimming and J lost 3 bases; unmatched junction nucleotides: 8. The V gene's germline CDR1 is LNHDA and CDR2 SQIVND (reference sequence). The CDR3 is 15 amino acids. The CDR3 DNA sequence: TGTGCCAGTAGTATTGGACTAGGCGCGATCTACGAGCAGTACTTC. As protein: CASSIGLGAIYEQYF.

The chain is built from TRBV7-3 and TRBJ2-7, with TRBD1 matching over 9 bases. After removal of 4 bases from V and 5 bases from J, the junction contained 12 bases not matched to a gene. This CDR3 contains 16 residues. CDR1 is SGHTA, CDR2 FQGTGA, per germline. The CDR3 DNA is TGTGCCAGCAGCTACTCCTCCGGGACAGGGTGTAACGAGCAGTACTTC. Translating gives CASSYSSGTGCNEQYF.

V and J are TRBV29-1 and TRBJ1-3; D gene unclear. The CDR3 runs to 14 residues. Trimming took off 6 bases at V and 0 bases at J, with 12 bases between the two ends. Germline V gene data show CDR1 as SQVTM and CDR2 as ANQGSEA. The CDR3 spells CSVRVQSSGNTIYF. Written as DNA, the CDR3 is TGCAGCGTGAGGGTACAGAGCTCTGGAAACACCATATATTTT.

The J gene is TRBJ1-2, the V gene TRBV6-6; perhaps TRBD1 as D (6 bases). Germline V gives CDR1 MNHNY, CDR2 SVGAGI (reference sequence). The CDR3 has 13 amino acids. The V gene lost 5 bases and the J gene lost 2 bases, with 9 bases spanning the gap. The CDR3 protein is CASSRDRNYGYTF. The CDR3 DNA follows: TGTGCCAGCAGTCGAGACAGGAACTATGGCTACACCTTC.

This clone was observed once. CDR3 DNA: TGCAGCGTTGTACCGGGGGCCGGGCAGCCCCAGCATTTT. Its protein is CSVVPGAGQPQHF. The chain recombines TRBV29-1 with TRBJ1-5; a possible D gene is TRBD1 (6 bases). The germline V gene encodes CDR1 SQVTM and CDR2 ANQGSEA. This CDR3 has 13 residues. Trimming removed 4 bases from V and 7 bases from J, with 14 bases in between.

The CDR3 DNA reads as TGTGCCAGCAGCTACGACCGGGACAGGGTCACAGATACGCAGTATTTT. This gives the protein CASSYDRDRVTDTQYF. This rearrangement joins TRBV4-2 to TRBJ2-3; 9 positions agree with TRBD1. This CDR3 region has 16 residues. The germline gives CDR1 LGHNA, CDR2 YNFKEQ. The V gene end was trimmed by 5 bases and the J gene end by 2 bases; junction bases not matched to a gene: 8.

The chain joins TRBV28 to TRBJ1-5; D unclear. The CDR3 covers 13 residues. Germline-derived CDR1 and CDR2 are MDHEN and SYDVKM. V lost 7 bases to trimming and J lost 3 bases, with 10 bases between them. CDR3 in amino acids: CASTSGINQPQHF. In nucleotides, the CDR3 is TGTGCCAGCACGTCGGGGATCAATCAGCCCCAGCATTTT.

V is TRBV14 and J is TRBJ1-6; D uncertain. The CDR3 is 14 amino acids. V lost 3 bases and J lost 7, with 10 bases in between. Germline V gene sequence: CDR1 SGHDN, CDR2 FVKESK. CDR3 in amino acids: CASSQTGWNSPLHF. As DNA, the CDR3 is TGTGCCAGCAGCCAGACCGGTTGGAATTCACCCCTCCACTTT.

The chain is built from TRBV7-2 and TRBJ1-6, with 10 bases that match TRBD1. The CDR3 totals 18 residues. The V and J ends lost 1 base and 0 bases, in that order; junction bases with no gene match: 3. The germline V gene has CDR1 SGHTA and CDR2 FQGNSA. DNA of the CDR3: TGTGCCAGCAGCTTAGGGGACAGGGGCCGCTCCTATAATTCACCCCTCCACTTT. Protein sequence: CASSLGDRGRSYNSPLHF.

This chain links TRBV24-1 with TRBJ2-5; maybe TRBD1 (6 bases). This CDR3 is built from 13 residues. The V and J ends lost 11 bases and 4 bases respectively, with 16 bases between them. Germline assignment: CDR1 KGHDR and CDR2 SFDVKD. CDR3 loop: CASATCRGETQYF. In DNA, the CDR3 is TGTGCCAGCGCGACGTGCAGGGGAGAGACCCAGTACTTC.

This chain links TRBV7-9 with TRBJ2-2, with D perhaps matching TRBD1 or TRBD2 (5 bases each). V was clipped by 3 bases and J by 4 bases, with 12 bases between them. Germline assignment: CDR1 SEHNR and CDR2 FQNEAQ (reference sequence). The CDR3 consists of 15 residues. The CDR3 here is CASSFGTVSTGELFF. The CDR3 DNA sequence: TGTGCCAGCAGCTTCGGGACGGTCAGCACCGGGGAGCTGTTTTTT.

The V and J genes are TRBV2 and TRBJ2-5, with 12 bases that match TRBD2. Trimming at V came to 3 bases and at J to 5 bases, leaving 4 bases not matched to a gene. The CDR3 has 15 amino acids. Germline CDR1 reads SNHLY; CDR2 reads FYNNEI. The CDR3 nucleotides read TGTGCCAGCAGTGACTTCGGACTAGCGGGGGAGACCCAGTACTTC. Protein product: CASSDFGLAGETQYF.

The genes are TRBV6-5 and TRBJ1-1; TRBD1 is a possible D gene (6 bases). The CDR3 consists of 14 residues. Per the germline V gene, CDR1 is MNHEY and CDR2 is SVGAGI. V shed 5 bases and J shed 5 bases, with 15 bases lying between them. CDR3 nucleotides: TGTGCCAGCAGTCCTCCCCAGGGGCGGACTGAAGCTTTCTTT. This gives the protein CASSPPQGRTEAFF.

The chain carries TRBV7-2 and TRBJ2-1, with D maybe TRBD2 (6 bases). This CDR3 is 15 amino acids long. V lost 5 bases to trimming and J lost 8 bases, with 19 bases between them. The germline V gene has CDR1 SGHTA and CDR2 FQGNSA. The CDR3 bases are TGTGCCAGCAGCGACTGGGGGGAGCGAGGCGATGAGCAGTTCTTC. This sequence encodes CASSDWGERGDEQFF.

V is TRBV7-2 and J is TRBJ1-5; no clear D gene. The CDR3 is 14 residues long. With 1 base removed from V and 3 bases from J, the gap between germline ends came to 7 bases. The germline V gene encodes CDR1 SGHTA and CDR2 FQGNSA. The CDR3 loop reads CASSLGQNNQPQHF. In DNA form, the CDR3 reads TGTGCCAGCAGCTTAGGACAAAACAATCAGCCCCAGCATTTT.

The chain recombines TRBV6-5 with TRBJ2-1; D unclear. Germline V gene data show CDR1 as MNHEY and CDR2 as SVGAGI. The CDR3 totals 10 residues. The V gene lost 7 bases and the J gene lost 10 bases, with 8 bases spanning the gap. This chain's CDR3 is CASIPEEQFF. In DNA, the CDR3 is TGTGCCAGCATCCCAGAAGAGCAGTTCTTC.

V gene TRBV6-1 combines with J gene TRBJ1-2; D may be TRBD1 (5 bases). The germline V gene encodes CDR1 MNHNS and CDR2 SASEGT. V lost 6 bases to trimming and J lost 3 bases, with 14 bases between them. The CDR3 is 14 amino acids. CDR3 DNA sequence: TGTGCCAGCAGCCCCCGGGGGGGTGACTATGGCTACACCTTC. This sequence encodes CASSPRGGDYGYTF.

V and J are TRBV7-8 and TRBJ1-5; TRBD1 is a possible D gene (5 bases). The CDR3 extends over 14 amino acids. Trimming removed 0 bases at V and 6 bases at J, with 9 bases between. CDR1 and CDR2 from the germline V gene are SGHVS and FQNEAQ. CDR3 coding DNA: TGTGCCAGCAGCTTAGCGGGGGAGTCTCAGCCCCAGCATTTT. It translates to CASSLAGESQPQHF.

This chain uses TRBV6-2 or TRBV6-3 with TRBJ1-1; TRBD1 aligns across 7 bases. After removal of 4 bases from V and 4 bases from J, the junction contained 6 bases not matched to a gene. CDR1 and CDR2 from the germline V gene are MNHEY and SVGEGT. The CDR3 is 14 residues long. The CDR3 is CASSFRRGPTEAFF. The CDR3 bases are TGTGCCAGCAGTTTCAGGAGGGGGCCCACTGAAGCTTTCTTT.

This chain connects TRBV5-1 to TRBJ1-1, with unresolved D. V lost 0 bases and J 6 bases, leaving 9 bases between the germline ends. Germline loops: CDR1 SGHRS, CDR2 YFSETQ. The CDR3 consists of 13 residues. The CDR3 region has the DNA TGCGCCAGCAGCTTGGCCAGTAGCGCTGAAGCTTTCTTT. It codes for CASSLASSAEAFF.